The 28 T cell receptor beta chains given below trace back to one sample, sequenced in a study of T-cell reconstitution after alpha-beta-depleted transplantation in children. During its preparation, the TCRbeta library received unique molecular identifiers. TCRdb independently ran MiXCR on the PCR reads; one entry per CDR3 protein. The data contain about 400,000 distinct CDR3 sequences, 13% of them singletons. The sequenced sample was PBMCs, obtained from the stem cell graft. The source of these receptors is a human donor who donated a stem cell graft to a child with Fanconi anemia.

This clonotype was seen ten or more times. V and J are TRBV3-1 and TRBJ2-5; D tentatively reads TRBD1 or TRBD2 (5 bases each). Deletions cut 3 bases from V and 5 bases from J, with 10 bases between. Per the germline V gene, CDR1 is LGHDT and CDR2 is YNNKEL (reference sequence). The CDR3 spans 13 residues. The CDR3 region has the DNA TGTGCCAGCAGCCAGAGGGGCTCGGAGACCCAGTACTTC. Translation: CASSQRGSETQYF.

As to this clonotype: Given the absence of the conserved phenylalanine or tryptophan at the CDR3 end, a read error is likely. This rearrangement joins TRBV5-1 to TRBJ1-4; D uncertain. V was shortened by 0 bases and J by 8 bases, with 11 bases between the two germline ends. The CDR3 is 14 residues long. CDR1 and CDR2 (germline): SGHRS, YFSETQ. This CDR3 is CASSLEAVGEKLFS. The CDR3 DNA reads TGCGCCAGCAGCTTGGAGGCGGTTGGGGAAAAACTGTTTTCT.

The V call is TRBV11-2, the J call TRBJ2-7; 12 bases are shared with TRBD1. Germline V gene lookup returns CDR1 SGHAT and CDR2 FQNNGV. The V gene end was trimmed by 5 bases and the J gene end by 5 bases; junction bases not matched to a gene: 13. The CDR3 loop spans 17 amino acids. DNA of the CDR3: TGTGCCAGCAGCCGCCGGGGTGTGGGGACAGGGGGCGACGAGCAGTACTTC. Translated: CASSRRGVGTGGDEQYF.

This clonotype came up many times. V and J are TRBV5-1 and TRBJ2-5; possibly TRBD1 or TRBD2 for D (5 bases each). V lost 4 bases and J 4 bases, leaving 14 bases between the germline ends. This CDR3 has 14 amino acids. Looked up from germline, CDR1 is SGHRS and CDR2 is YFSETQ. The DNA of the CDR3 is TGCGCCAGCAGCCAACCGGGACCAGGAGAGACCCAGTACTTC. Protein: CASSQPGPGETQYF.

The V and J genes are TRBV18 and TRBJ2-7; TRBD2 matches at 8 bases. V gave up 6 bases and J gave up 6 bases; unmatched junction bases: 7. The germline gives CDR1 KGHSH, CDR2 LQKENI. This CDR3 is 13 amino acids long. The CDR3 sequence: CASSQSREGEQYV. The DNA for the CDR3 is TGTGCCAGCTCCCAGTCTCGGGAGGGCGAGCAGTACGTC.

The chain has TRBV29-1 and TRBJ2-2; the D call may be TRBD1 or TRBD2 (5 bases each). Trimming removed 6 bases at V and 2 bases at J, with 16 bases between. The CDR3 extends over 15 amino acids. Germline V CDR1 and CDR2: SQVTM, ANQGSEA. This chain's CDR3 is CSVRAGTVNTGELFF. CDR3 nucleotide sequence: TGCAGCGTGCGGGCTGGGACGGTTAACACCGGGGAGCTGTTTTTT.

The chain links TRBV10-2 to TRBJ2-1; D gene unclear. The V end was cut by 3 bases, the J end by 10 bases, with 7 bases between. CDR1 is WSHSY and CDR2 is SAAADI in the germline V gene. CDR3 size: 11 residues. In nucleotides, the CDR3 is TGCGCCAGCAGTGACAATACGGAGCAGTTCTTC. This encodes CASSDNTEQFF.

This chain uses TRBV7-9 with TRBJ2-1; the D is unclear. With 5 bases removed from V and 0 bases from J, the gap between germline ends came to 11 bases. This CDR3 spans 15 amino acids. Germline values: CDR1 SEHNR, CDR2 FQNEAQ (reference sequence). CDR3 nucleotide sequence: TGTGCCAGCAGCAGCCCCTTCGGCTCCTACAATGAGCAGTTCTTC. Residues: CASSSPFGSYNEQFF. The variable domain in full, completed from reference TRBV7-9 and TRBJ2-1, reads DTGVSQNPRHKITKRGQNVTFRCDPISEHNRLYWYRQTLGQGPEFLTYFQNEAQLEKSRLLSDRFSAERPKGSFSTLEIQRTEQGDSAMYLCASSSPFGSYNEQFFGPGTRLTVL.

This sequence joins TRBV28 and TRBJ1-1, with D possibly matching TRBD1 (5 bases). V lost 6 bases, J lost 5 bases, and 19 bases lay in between. There are 15 residues in the CDR3. In germline, CDR1 is MDHEN, CDR2 SYDVKM. CDR3 coding DNA: TGTGCCAGCAGCCCGGTCCAGGGAGCGGTGACTGAAGCTTTCTTT. It codes for CASSPVQGAVTEAFF. Full variable domain (missing parts from reference TRBV28 and TRBJ1-1): DVKVTQSSRYLVKRTGEKVFLECVQDMDHENMFWYRQDPGLGLRLIYFSYDVKMKEKGDIPEGYSVSREKKERFSLILESASTNQTSMYLCASSPVQGAVTEAFFGQGTRLTVV.

This clonotype has more than one count but fewer than ten. V and J are TRBV10-3 and TRBJ2-7; 8 bases align to TRBD2. This CDR3 has 12 residues. Trimming cost V 10 bases and J 7 bases; bases outside gene matches: 9. Germline V gives CDR1 ENHRY, CDR2 SYGVKD. The CDR3 region has the DNA TGTGCCACCGGCGGGGGGCCGGGAGAGCAGTACGTC. It yields the protein CATGGGPGEQYV.

V and J are TRBV6-5 and TRBJ1-1; no reliable D call. The CDR3 runs to 14 residues. CDR1 MNHEY and CDR2 SVGAGI come from the germline V gene. Trimming cost V 2 bases and J 1 base, with 8 bases left between them. CDR3 region: CASSYAPPNTEAFF. The DNA of the CDR3 is TGTGCCAGCAGTTACGCCCCCCCGAACACTGAAGCTTTCTTT.

This clonotype was detected a few times. The gene calls are TRBV27 and TRBJ2-1; 11 positions agree with TRBD2. This CDR3 has 18 amino acids. Germline CDR1 and CDR2: MNHEY and SMNVEV (reference sequence). The junction had 12 bases not matched to a gene; V was cut back by 8 bases and J by 0 bases. The CDR3 DNA reads TGTGCCAGCTCCAAGACTAGCGGGGCTCCTCCCTCCTACAATGAGCAGTTCTTC. Its protein product is CASSKTSGAPPSYNEQFF.

In this sample, this clonotype turned up a few times. This rearrangement joins TRBV29-1 to TRBJ2-3; TRBD1 matches at 7 bases. The CDR3 is made up of 15 amino acids. Trimming removed 3 bases from V and 2 bases from J; junction bases left unmatched: 8. The germline V gene has CDR1 SQVTM and CDR2 ANQGSEA. In DNA, the CDR3 is TGCAGCGTTGAGCTTACAGGGGTTAACACAGATACGCAGTATTTT. As protein: CSVELTGVNTDTQYF.

This clonotype was detected a few times. This CDR3 reads CASSVEGGLPIFNEQFF. In nucleotides, the CDR3 is TGTGCCAGCAGCGTAGAGGGGGGACTACCGATATTCAATGAGCAGTTCTTC. The V call is TRBV9, the J call TRBJ2-1, with D perhaps matching TRBD2 (7 bases). V was trimmed by 0 bases and J by 6 bases, leaving 19 bases between them. Germline CDR1 and CDR2: SGDLS and YYNGEE. The CDR3 consists of 17 residues. Using reference TRBV9 and TRBJ2-1 for the parts outside the CDR3, the full variable domain is DSGVTQTPKHLITATGQRVTLRCSPRSGDLSVYWYQQSLDQGLQFLIQYYNGEERAKGNILERFSAQQFPDLHSELNLSSLELGDSALYFCASSVEGGLPIFNEQFFGPGTRLTVL.

V usage is TRBV15 and J usage is TRBJ2-7; D is unresolved. Germline V gene sequence: CDR1 LNHNV, CDR2 YYDKDF (reference sequence). This CDR3 spans 14 amino acids. V was pared by 1 base and J by 2 bases, with 9 bases between. CDR3 in amino acids: CATSRGGNTYEQYF. The CDR3 DNA sequence: TGTGCCACCAGCAGAGGCGGAAATACCTACGAGCAGTACTTC.

This clonotype has a count of ten or more. The chain joins TRBV5-1 to TRBJ2-3, with a weak D call TRBD1 (5 bases). There are 11 residues in the CDR3. The ends were cut back, 6 bases at V and 3 bases at J, with 5 bases in the middle. Germline V CDR1 and CDR2: SGHRS, YFSETQ. Here the CDR3 reads CASKGTDTQYF. In DNA, the CDR3 is TGCGCCAGCAAGGGGACAGATACGCAGTATTTT.

This clonotype came up a few times. The CDR3 DNA sequence: TGCGCCAGCAGCCCCACGGGACAGATGAATGAAAAACTGTTTTTT. Amino acid sequence: CASSPTGQMNEKLFF. The V call is TRBV5-1, the J call TRBJ1-4; the match to TRBD1 covers 7 bases. The CDR3 covers 15 residues. The trim removed 4 bases at V and 5 bases at J, leaving 8 bases unmatched. Per the germline V gene, CDR1 is SGHRS and CDR2 is YFSETQ.

A few counts support this clonotype. The chain recombines TRBV3-1 with TRBJ2-1; unclear D gene. Trimming took off 3 bases at V and 4 bases at J, with 7 bases between the two ends. Germline V gene sequence: CDR1 LGHDT, CDR2 YNNKEL (reference sequence). The CDR3 is 13 residues long. This chain's CDR3 is CASSQSAYNEQFF. Written as DNA, the CDR3 is TGTGCCAGCAGCCAGTCGGCGTACAATGAGCAGTTCTTC.

The table lists this clonotype with a few counts. The chain combines TRBV13 with TRBJ1-2; D possibly corresponds to TRBD1 (5 bases). The V end lost 2 bases, the J end lost 0 bases, and 10 bases lay between the germline ends. Germline V gene data show CDR1 as PRHDT and CDR2 as FYEKMQ (reference sequence). The CDR3 extends over 15 amino acids. The chain's CDR3 is CASSLRQRPNYGYTF. The CDR3 DNA reads TGTGCCAGCAGCTTACGACAGAGACCTAACTATGGCTACACCTTC.

Many counts were recorded for this clonotype. This chain connects TRBV12-3 or TRBV12-4 to TRBJ2-1, with D hard to call. The CDR3 extends over 12 amino acids. The V and J ends lost 5 bases and 9 bases respectively, with 11 bases between them. The CDR3 here is CASSPASGEQFF. In DNA, the CDR3 is TGTGCCAGCAGTCCCGCCTCGGGTGAGCAGTTCTTC.

The V gene is TRBV27, the J gene TRBJ2-5, with TRBD2 as a possible D gene (6 bases). Germline CDR1 and CDR2: MNHEY and SMNVEV (reference sequence). The CDR3 is 14 residues long. V lost 5 bases to trimming and J lost 3 bases, with 13 bases between them. CDR3 residues: CASSARGWEETQYF. CDR3 coding DNA: TGTGCCAGCAGTGCCCGGGGGTGGGAAGAGACCCAGTACTTC.

This clonotype was observed a handful of times. V usage is TRBV9 and J usage is TRBJ1-1; 10 bases match TRBD1. Per the germline V gene, CDR1 is SGDLS and CDR2 is YYNGEE. Germline trimming cut 4 bases from V and 3 bases from J; bases unmatched to any gene: 6. CDR3 length equals 15 residues. DNA of the CDR3: TGTGCCAGCAGCCCACAGACAGGGGGCTACACTGAAGCTTTCTTT. This codes for CASSPQTGGYTEAFF.

The chain couples TRBV10-3 to TRBJ2-2; D remains unclear. V gave up 0 bases and J gave up 6 bases, with 11 bases separating them. This CDR3 has 15 amino acids. Germline CDR1 and CDR2: ENHRY and SYGVKD. The CDR3 bases are TGTGCCATCAGTGAGTCAAGGCAGGTCCCCGGGGAGCTGTTTTTT. This encodes CAISESRQVPGELFF.

This clonotype was seen only a few times. V is TRBV5-1 and J is TRBJ2-2, with 10 bases identical to TRBD1. CDR3 length: 15 residues. Germline trimming cut 4 bases from V and 7 bases from J; bases unmatched to any gene: 7. CDR1 SGHRS and CDR2 YFSETQ come from the germline V gene. CDR3 nucleotide sequence: TGCGCCAGCAGCCTGGGACAGGGGTCGTTCGGGGAGCTGTTTTTT. Translating it yields CASSLGQGSFGELFF.

The chain carries TRBV5-1 and TRBJ2-5; 7 bases agree with TRBD1. J was trimmed by 1 base and V by 5 bases; bases with no gene match: 5. The CDR3 totals 14 residues. Germline values: CDR1 SGHRS, CDR2 YFSETQ. Here the CDR3 reads CASRPGTVQETQYF. CDR3 DNA: TGCGCCAGCAGACCGGGGACAGTCCAAGAGACCCAGTACTTC.

Ten or more counts support this clonotype. This rearrangement joins TRBV30 to TRBJ1-1, with TRBD1 as a possible D gene (6 bases). The CDR3 contains 13 residues. V lost 6 bases to trimming and J lost 6 bases, with 17 bases between them. Germline V lookup: CDR1 GTSNPN, CDR2 SVGIG (reference sequence). The CDR3 nucleotides are TGTGCCTGCGCGCTCCGGGGGCTTTCTGAAGCTTTCTTT. Protein: CACALRGLSEAFF.

This clonotype was seen a few times. The V and J genes are TRBV5-1 and TRBJ1-6; D is possibly TRBD1 (5 bases). Germline loops: CDR1 SGHRS, CDR2 YFSETQ. The CDR3 consists of 16 residues. V was pared by 6 bases and J by 2 bases, with 15 bases between. The CDR3 sequence is CASKVGGDTYNSPLHF. CDR3 sequence (DNA): TGCGCCAGCAAGGTAGGAGGGGATACCTATAATTCACCCCTCCACTTT. Filled out from reference TRBV5-1 and TRBJ1-6, the complete variable domain reads KAGVTQTPRYLIKTRGQQVTLSCSPISGHRSVSWYQQTPGQGLQFLFEYFSETQRNKGNFPGRFSGRQFSNSRSEMNVSTLELGDSALYLCASKVGGDTYNSPLHFGNGTRLTVT.

The table lists this clonotype with many counts. The chain combines TRBV20-1 with TRBJ1-1; no firm D call. The CDR3 contains 13 residues. V was trimmed by 7 bases and J by 5 bases, leaving 17 bases between them. Germline CDR1 DFQATT, CDR2 SNEGSKA (reference sequence). The CDR3 here is CSVRIGRETEAFF. The CDR3 DNA sequence: TGCAGTGTGAGAATAGGGAGAGAAACTGAAGCTTTCTTT.